The entry that follows covers one TCR beta chain sequence. This clonotype was seen many times. The target of this receptor is not known. Within one base of it there is no much larger clone, and no base qualities were kept. The data were taken from a study of response to subunit inactivated influenza vaccine (dated by TCRdb to the late 2010s). For context, the study as a whole: Deep quantitative T cell receptor repertoire profiling was used in the study to track responses to a trivalent subunit inactivated influenza vaccine.

Overall study outcomes, separate from this receptor: The authors proposed that each seasonal influenza vaccination may bring in only a limited number of new T cells.

Library preparation used RT-PCR. Sequencing instrument: Illumina HiSeq 2500. In TCRdb, the public reads were trimmed at Q25 with fastp and aligned with MiXCR, with productive beta chains retained. Each CDR3 protein appears once, grouped with its most common genes and DNA. The sample yields about 610,000 distinct CDR3 sequences; 14% were counted once. The ten largest clones represent more than 9.5% of the sample. Clipping removes 5 bases from V and 9 bases from J, with 7 as the unmatched junction base count. From the cysteine through the phenylalanine, the CDR3 covers 13 amino acids. Just the 39-base CDR3 DNA is kept, in frame starting at base 1. CDR1 MNHNS and CDR2 SASEGT are derived from the germline V gene.

The chain is made from TRBV6-1 and TRBJ2-1; TRBD2 agrees with 7 junctional bases. This sequence was found in a man aged 50 or older who received an inactivated influenza vaccine. Donor details come from another sample of the same person, matched by shared clones. Sequences were derived from PBMCs from blood, sampled 12 days after vaccination. The CDR3 loop reads CASSPGLVSEQFF. The sequenced DNA is TGTGCCAGCAGTCCCGGACTAGTCTCTGAGCAGTTCTTC.